A selection of T cell receptor beta chains follows, all from one sample in a study of blood T cell repertoires in COVID-19. The data were produced by immunoSEQ multiplex PCR, yet TCRdb's version contains in-frame clones alone and is incomplete. The sample lists fewer than 150,000 clones; about 87% were seen once. Sequencing was done on a sample of peripheral blood. These receptors were collected from a human donor in a cohort sampled during active COVID-19. Both conserved end residues are part of each CDR3. The order of the fields is J gene, D gene, V gene, clone size, CDR3 length, CDR3 protein, CDR3 DNA. D genes are given only for firm matches. Expanded clones are given a class, and other clones once, few, many or no size at all.

TRBJ2-1 TRBD1 TRBV24-1 . 17 CATSDSGTVTMSNEQFF TGTGCCACCAGTGACTCCGGGACAGTCACAATGAGCAATGAGCAGTTCTTC
TRBJ1-2 TRBD1 TRBV2 . 13 CASRPGQAYGYTF TGTGCCAGCAGACCGGGACAGGCATATGGCTACACCTTC
TRBJ1-2 . TRBV5-1 . 13 CASSLEGGYGYTF TGCGCCAGCAGCTTGGAAGGGGGCTATGGCTACACCTTC
TRBJ1-5 TRBD1 TRBV4-1 once 15 CASSQGTGLDQPQHF TGCGCCAGCAGCCAAGGGACAGGGCTTGATCAGCCCCAGCATTTT
TRBJ1-2 . TRBV2 . 15 CASSEATQTGYGYTF TGTGCCAGCAGTGAAGCAACCCAGACAGGCTATGGCTACACCTTC
TRBJ2-3 . TRBV7-9 . 14 CASLVGLSTDTQYF TGTGCCAGCCTTGTGGGGCTCTCCACAGATACGCAGTATTTT
TRBJ2-1 . TRBV28 . 14 CASSSTGPYNEQFF TGTGCCAGCAGTTCGACAGGACCATACAATGAGCAGTTCTTC
TRBJ1-6 . TRBV9 . 14 CASRAAGIGGDLHF TGTGCCAGCCGAGCGGCGGGGATCGGGGGTGATCTCCACTTT
TRBJ2-7 TRBD1 TRBV4-2 . 15 CASSPRDRGRDEQYF TGTGCCAGCAGCCCGCGGGACAGGGGACGAGACGAGCAGTACTTC
TRBJ1-4 . TRBV28 . 14 CASSPGLPNEKLFF TGTGCCAGCAGTCCCGGGTTGCCCAATGAAAAACTGTTTTTT
TRBJ2-3 TRBD2 TRBV18 . 15 CASSPIAGITDTQYF TGTGCCAGCTCACCAATAGCGGGTATCACAGATACGCAGTATTTT
TRBJ1-5 TRBD1 TRBV19 . 15 CASSPQGQGAQPQHF TGTGCCAGTAGTCCACAAGGACAGGGGGCCCAGCCCCAGCATTTT
TRBJ1-4 . TRBV3-1/TRBV3-2 . 15 CASSPNRATNEKLFF TGTGCCAGCAGCCCAAACAGGGCAACTAATGAAAAACTGTTTTTT
TRBJ2-5 . TRBV7-9 . 16 CASIPRGRGRQETQYF TGTGCCAGCATCCCCAGGGGCAGGGGTAGGCAAGAGACCCAGTACTTC
TRBJ2-7 . TRBV25-1 . 12 CASSDMANEQYF TGTGCCAGCAGTGATATGGCAAACGAGCAGTACTTC
TRBJ2-1 TRBD1 TRBV3-1/TRBV3-2 . 15 CASSHPGQGNYEQFF TGTGCCAGCAGCCATCCGGGACAGGGGAATTATGAGCAGTTCTTC
TRBJ2-4 . TRBV28 . 15 CASSLSRGSKNIQYF TGTGCCAGCAGTTTATCTAGGGGGTCCAAAAACATTCAGTACTTC
TRBJ2-1 . TRBV3-1/TRBV3-2 . 15 CASSQVTGTGSEQFF TGTGCCAGCAGCCAAGTTACTGGAACCGGGAGTGAGCAGTTCTTC
TRBJ1-5 . TRBV10-2 . 13 CASSAGGNQPQHF TGCGCCAGCAGTGCCGGGGGCAATCAGCCCCAGCATTTT
TRBJ2-3 TRBD2 TRBV9 . 15 CASSPSGGHSDTQYF TGTGCCAGCAGCCCTAGCGGGGGGCATTCAGACACGCAGTATTTT
TRBJ1-5 TRBD1 TRBV6-5 . 14 CASSLTGVNQPQHF TGTGCCAGCAGCCTAACAGGGGTCAATCAGCCCCAGCATTTT
TRBJ1-4 . TRBV10-3 . 12 CATSGANEKLFF TGTGCCACCTCCGGGGCTAATGAAAAACTGTTTTTT
TRBJ1-6 TRBD1 TRBV5-6 . 16 CASSPPGQRNNSPLHF TGTGCCAGCAGCCCACCGGGACAGAGGAATAATTCACCCCTCCACTTT
TRBJ1-5 TRBD1 TRBV3-1/TRBV3-2 . 13 CASSADRDQPQHF TGTGCCAGCAGCGCAGACAGGGATCAGCCCCAGCATTTT
TRBJ2-1 TRBD2 TRBV19 many 16 CASRTTSGRANNEQFF TGTGCCAGTAGGACGACTAGCGGGAGGGCGAATAATGAGCAGTTCTTC
TRBJ1-2 . TRBV5-1 few 14 CASSLALDSYGYTF TGCGCCAGCAGCTTGGCCCTTGACAGCTATGGCTACACCTTC
TRBJ2-5 . TRBV9 . 12 CASSGAQETQYF TGTGCCAGCAGCGGGGCCCAAGAGACCCAGTACTTC
TRBJ2-3 TRBD1 TRBV6-2/TRBV6-3 . 15 CASSYDRGHGDTQYF TGTGCCAGCAGTTATGACAGGGGGCACGGAGATACGCAGTATTTT
TRBJ2-7 . TRBV27 . 21 CASSLTWADLSAGRVSYEQYF TGTGCCAGCAGTCTCACGTGGGCCGATTTATCGGCTGGCAGGGTCTCCTACGAGCAGTACTTC
TRBJ1-5 . TRBV7-2 . 15 CASSFFGRGNQPQHF TGTGCCAGCAGCTTCTTCGGGCGGGGCAATCAGCCCCAGCATTTT
TRBJ2-7 . TRBV5-6 . 14 CASSLGRALGEQYF TGTGCCAGCAGCTTGGGGCGGGCCCTGGGAGAGCAGTACTTC
TRBJ2-7 TRBD2 TRBV4-1 . 19 CASSQVSPWTSGISYEQYF TGCGCCAGCAGCCAAGTTTCCCCCTGGACTAGCGGAATCTCCTACGAGCAGTACTTC
TRBJ2-4 . TRBV19 once 15 CASSILGSAKNIQYF TGTGCCAGTAGTATACTAGGCTCAGCCAAAAACATTCAGTACTTC
TRBJ1-1 . TRBV5-1 . 13 CASRSSGEAEAFF TGCGCCAGCCGGTCGTCGGGGGAAGCTGAAGCTTTCTTT
TRBJ2-1 TRBD2 TRBV9 . 15 CASSLLAGGLNEQFF TGTGCCAGCAGCCTCCTAGCGGGGGGGCTCAATGAGCAGTTCTTC
TRBJ1-5 . TRBV5-1 . 15 CASSLGQGSNQPQHF TGCGCCAGCAGCTTAGGGCAGGGGAGCAATCAGCCCCAGCATTTT
TRBJ1-1 . TRBV27 . 13 CASRTDVNTEAFF TGTGCCAGCAGGACAGATGTGAACACTGAAGCTTTCTTT
TRBJ2-3 . TRBV7-3 . 13 CASSLDYSDTQYF TGTGCCAGCAGCCTAGACTATTCAGATACGCAGTATTTT
TRBJ1-3 TRBD1 TRBV6-5 . 14 CASSPGQSGNTIYF TGTGCCAGCAGTCCGGGACAGTCTGGAAACACCATATATTTT
TRBJ2-7 . TRBV5-6 . 13 CASSPNSGYEQYF TGTGCCAGCAGCCCCAATTCAGGGTACGAGCAGTACTTC
TRBJ2-7 TRBD2 TRBV5-1 . 15 CASSSGPGGSYEQYF TGCGCCAGCAGCTCTGGGCCGGGGGGTTCCTACGAGCAGTACTTC
TRBJ2-2 . TRBV29-1 . 15 CSVEEEGSSTGELFF TGCAGCGTTGAAGAGGAGGGCTCGTCCACCGGGGAGCTGTTTTTT
TRBJ2-7 TRBD2 TRBV18 . 15 CASSPSGGAGGEQYF TGTGCCAGCTCACCCTCCGGGGGGGCGGGTGGCGAGCAGTACTTC
TRBJ2-5 . TRBV18 . 13 CASSTSLVETQYF TGTGCCAGCTCGACATCACTGGTGGAGACCCAGTACTTC
TRBJ2-7 TRBD1 TRBV29-1 . 14 CSGIRDRDPYEQYF TGCAGCGGGATCCGGGACAGGGATCCCTACGAGCAGTACTTC
TRBJ2-7 TRBD1 TRBV11-2 . 15 CASSYTTGDSGEQYF TGTGCCAGCAGCTACACGACAGGGGATTCTGGCGAGCAGTACTTC
TRBJ1-1 . TRBV4-1 . 14 CASSQGWLYAEAFF TGCGCCAGCAGCCAAGGGTGGCTGTACGCTGAAGCTTTCTTT
TRBJ1-2 . TRBV20-1 . 11 CSALRNYGYTF TGCAGTGCGCTCAGGAACTATGGCTACACCTTC
TRBJ2-3 . TRBV7-2 . 15 CASSLDRPGTDTQYF TGTGCCAGCAGCTTAGATCGTCCGGGGACAGATACGCAGTATTTT
TRBJ1-6 . TRBV5-4 . 18 CASSLGGGSRSYNSPLHF TGTGCCAGCAGCTTGGGGGGGGGCAGTCGCTCCTATAATTCACCCCTCCACTTT
TRBJ2-7 TRBD2 TRBV9 . 14 CASSSRRGGYEQYF TGTGCCAGCTCCTCTAGGAGGGGAGGGTACGAGCAGTACTTC
TRBJ1-2 . TRBV6-5 . 10 CASSQGSYTF TGTGCCAGCAGTCAGGGTAGCTACACCTTC
TRBJ1-1 . TRBV6-2/TRBV6-3 . 14 CASSYSGGVTEAFF TGTGCCAGCAGTTACTCGGGGGGGGTCACTGAAGCTTTCTTT
TRBJ2-7 TRBD1 TRBV24-1 . 16 CATSDPTGQGASEQYF TGTGCCACCAGTGATCCCACGGGACAGGGGGCCAGCGAGCAGTACTTC